The next 18 T cell receptor beta chains were all read from a single sample in a study of blood T cell repertoires in COVID-19. TCRdb keeps only in-frame clones here, not all; method: immunoSEQ multiplex PCR. The table shows approximately 300,000 clones, with 75% to 90% occurring only once. Sequenced: PBMCs or T cells enriched from blood (not recorded which). All receptors come from a woman aged 25-40 years who had been exposed to COVID-19.

The rearrangement links TRBV19 to TRBJ1-1; D is unclear. There are 17 residues in the CDR3. Trimming cost V 3 bases and J 1 base, with 18 bases left between them. CDR1 and CDR2 (germline): LNHDA, SQIVND (reference sequence). CDR3 loop: CASSMVLGPLSNTEAFF. The CDR3 nucleotides read TGTGCCAGTAGTATGGTGCTAGGCCCCCTATCGAACACTGAAGCTTTCTTT.

In its sample, this clone was seen many times. The gene calls are TRBV27 and TRBJ2-2; weak D call: TRBD2 (7 bases). CDR1 is MNHEY, CDR2 SMNVEV, per germline (reference sequence). V was cut by 5 bases and J by 2 bases, with 15 bases left in between. The CDR3 is made up of 16 amino acids. The CDR3 DNA reads as TGTGCCAGCAGTCTGGTTTGGGGGGGCAACACCGGGGAGCTGTTTTTT. Its translation: CASSLVWGGNTGELFF.

This chain links TRBV4-3 with TRBJ2-7; no reliable D call. Germline V gene lookup returns CDR1 LGHNA and CDR2 YSLEER. The CDR3 extends over 13 amino acids. Trimming shortened V by 0 bases and J by 4 bases, and 7 bases separated the two germline ends. CDR3 loop: CASSQDIRYEQYF. The CDR3 nucleotides are TGCGCCAGCAGCCAAGATATCCGGTACGAGCAGTACTTC.

This clone was counted between two and nine times. The genes are TRBV28 and TRBJ1-1, with D possibly being TRBD1 (5 bases). CDR3 size: 11 residues. Trimming removed 7 bases at V and 3 bases at J, with 6 bases between. Germline-derived CDR1 and CDR2 are MDHEN and SYDVKM. The CDR3 reads CASTQDTEAFF. The CDR3 DNA reads TGTGCCAGCACACAGGACACTGAAGCTTTCTTT.

V usage is TRBV30 and J usage is TRBJ2-7; no firm D call. CDR3 size: 11 residues. Trimming cost V 5 bases and J 9 bases, with 14 bases left between them. The germline V gene has CDR1 GTSNPN and CDR2 SVGIG (reference sequence). CDR3 residues: CAWAIQAVQYF. As DNA, the CDR3 is TGTGCCTGGGCAATCCAAGCCGTGCAGTACTTC.

The CDR3 is CASWRAGELFF. CDR3 DNA: TGTGCCAGCTGGAGGGCCGGGGAGCTGTTTTTT. The genes are TRBV25-1 and TRBJ2-2; D possibly corresponds to TRBD2 (6 bases). Germline V CDR1 and CDR2: MGHDK, SYGVNS. The CDR3 has 11 residues. The V end was cut by 8 bases, the J end by 6 bases, with 7 bases between.

CDR3 region: CASSLASGIRTDTQYF. The CDR3 bases are TGTGCCAGCAGCTTAGCTAGCGGGATTCGCACAGATACGCAGTATTTT. This chain links TRBV11-2 with TRBJ2-3; TRBD2 matches 9 bases. Germline lookup yields CDR1 SGHAT and CDR2 FQNNGV. There are 16 residues in the CDR3. Germline trimming cut 1 base from V and 1 base from J; bases unmatched to any gene: 3. The full variable domain, with the rest looked up from reference TRBV11-2 and TRBJ2-3, is EAGVAQSPRYKIIEKRQSVAFWCNPISGHATLYWYQQILGQGPKLLIQFQNNGVVDDSQLPKDRFSAERLKGVDSTLKIQPAKLEDSAVYLCASSLASGIRTDTQYFGPGTRLTVL.

CDR3 residues: CASSARQGETEAFF. In DNA form, the CDR3 reads TGCGCCAGCAGTGCCCGACAGGGAGAGACTGAAGCTTTCTTT. This chain connects TRBV10-1 to TRBJ1-1; 7 nucleotides agree with TRBD1. The trim removed 4 bases at V and 5 bases at J, leaving 7 bases unmatched. Germline V gives CDR1 WNHNN, CDR2 SYGVQD (reference sequence). The CDR3 consists of 14 residues.

This CDR3 is CASSNTGGTEAFF. The CDR3 coding sequence is TGCGCCAGCAGCAACACAGGGGGAACTGAAGCTTTCTTT. The rearrangement links TRBV4-1 to TRBJ1-1, with 8 positions matching TRBD1. CDR3 length: 13 residues. CDR1 MGHRA and CDR2 YSYEKL come from the germline V gene. Trimming took 5 bases from V and 5 from J; bases not matched to a gene: 4.

V and J are TRBV2 and TRBJ1-2; 9 nucleotides agree with TRBD1. The CDR3 contains 15 residues. The germline V gene encodes CDR1 SNHLY and CDR2 FYNNEI. The junction had 6 bases not matched to a gene; V was cut back by 2 bases and J by 5 bases. The CDR3 nucleotides are TGTGCCAGCAGTGAAACTACCGGGACAGGGTATGGCTACACCTTC. This codes for CASSETTGTGYGYTF. Using reference TRBV2 and TRBJ1-2 for the parts outside the CDR3, the full variable domain is EPEVTQTPSHQVTQMGQEVILRCVPISNHLYFYWYRQILGQKVEFLVSFYNNEISEKSEIFDDQFSVERPDGSNFTLKIRSTKLEDSAMYFCASSETTGTGYGYTFGSGTRLTVV.

This chain uses TRBV5-1 with TRBJ1-5; TRBD1 matches 7 bases. V shed 4 bases, J shed 5 bases, and the junction held 9 bases outside the gene matches. The V gene's germline CDR1 is SGHRS and CDR2 YFSETQ. This CDR3 comprises 15 residues. The CDR3 loop is CASSVEGQSYQPQHF. DNA of the CDR3: TGCGCCAGCAGCGTGGAGGGACAGAGCTATCAGCCCCAGCATTTT. Using reference TRBV5-1 and TRBJ1-5 for the parts outside the CDR3, the full variable domain is KAGVTQTPRYLIKTRGQQVTLSCSPISGHRSVSWYQQTPGQGLQFLFEYFSETQRNKGNFPGRFSGRQFSNSRSEMNVSTLELGDSALYLCASSVEGQSYQPQHFGDGTRLSIL.

The chain is built from TRBV10-3 and TRBJ1-6, with D tentatively TRBD1 (5 bases). The CDR3 runs 16 residues. The V end lost 0 bases, the J end lost 6 bases, and 12 bases lay between the germline ends. In germline, CDR1 is ENHRY, CDR2 SYGVKD. CDR3 sequence reads: CAISESAGLINSPLHF. The CDR3 DNA reads TGTGCCATCAGTGAGTCGGCGGGGCTAATTAATTCACCCCTCCACTTT.

The chain employs TRBV30 and TRBJ1-6; 7 bases agree with TRBD1. The V and J ends lost 0 bases and 9 bases, in that order; junction bases with no gene match: 5. This CDR3 region has 14 residues. Germline assignment: CDR1 GTSNPN and CDR2 SVGIG (reference sequence). The CDR3 DNA is TGTGCCTGGAGTGTCGAGAGGGGGCGTTCACCCCTCCACTTT. Translation: CAWSVERGRSPLHF.

The rearrangement uses TRBV2 and TRBJ2-3, with 8 bases aligning to TRBD2. Germline CDR1 and CDR2: SNHLY and FYNNEI. CDR3 length equals 18 residues. V lost 0 bases, J lost 0 bases, and 8 bases stayed unmatched. The CDR3 here is CASSEARRGGTSTDTQYF. CDR3 sequence (DNA): TGTGCCAGCAGTGAAGCGCGACGGGGGGGAACTAGCACAGATACGCAGTATTTT. The full variable domain, completed using reference TRBV2 and TRBJ2-3, is EPEVTQTPSHQVTQMGQEVILRCVPISNHLYFYWYRQILGQKVEFLVSFYNNEISEKSEIFDDQFSVERPDGSNFTLKIRSTKLEDSAMYFCASSEARRGGTSTDTQYFGPGTRLTVL.

The J gene is TRBJ1-6, the V gene TRBV19; the D gene is possibly TRBD1 (5 bases). This CDR3 region has 12 residues. The V gene lost 9 bases and the J gene lost 9 bases, with 12 bases spanning the gap. Germline V gene sequence: CDR1 LNHDA, CDR2 SQIVND (reference sequence). The CDR3 sequence is CASTQGASPLHF. For the CDR3, the DNA is TGTGCCAGCACCCAGGGTGCTTCACCCCTCCACTTT.

This clone was observed a handful of times. V and J are TRBV4-2 and TRBJ1-2, with 11 bases lining up with TRBD1. V trimming: 4 bases; J trimming: 2 bases; junction bases outside the gene matches: 6. The CDR3 totals 16 residues. Germline-derived CDR1 and CDR2 are LGHNA and YNFKEQ. The CDR3 DNA reads TGTGCCAGCAGCCGGGACAGGGGGAGGGGAAACTATGGCTACACCTTC. Its protein is CASSRDRGRGNYGYTF.

The chain recombines TRBV3-1 (or the pseudogene TRBV3-2) with TRBJ1-1; the D gene is possibly TRBD1 (6 bases). The CDR3 totals 14 residues. Germline CDR1 and CDR2: LGHDT and YNNKEL (reference sequence). V dropped 3 bases and J dropped 4 bases, with 12 bases sitting between them. The CDR3 loop is CASSHTTGITEAFF. The CDR3 DNA reads TGTGCCAGCAGCCATACCACAGGGATCACTGAAGCTTTCTTT.

The CDR3 DNA follows: TGTGCTAGTGGTTCCTGGACAGGAAGTACTGAAGCTTTCTTT. Translation gives CASGSWTGSTEAFF. The chain uses TRBV12-5 and TRBJ1-1; 7 bases map to TRBD1. Germline V lookup: CDR1 LGHNT, CDR2 FRNRAP. J was trimmed by 5 bases and V by 4 bases; bases with no gene match: 7. This CDR3 spans 14 amino acids.